This TCR beta chain was sequenced during a study of post-analysis software for immune sequencing data. Study-wide context: Patients with relapsing-remitting, secondary progressive and progressive-relapsing multiple sclerosis courses were all represented.

Presence of unique molecular identifiers characterized the TCR beta cDNA libraries. T cells, about 0.95 to 10 million of them, yielded some 540,000 cDNA molecules. TCRdb redid the calling of the PCR reads with MiXCR, one entry per CDR3 protein. The repertoire has roughly 670,000 distinct CDR3 sequences, 55% to 60% of them found once; the top ten carry 10% to 12%. This clonotype was counted between two and nine times. Its target is not known. CDR1 DFQATT and CDR2 SNEGSKA come from the germline V gene (reference sequence). The CDR3 runs 15 residues. The V and J ends lost 0 bases and 0 bases, in that order; junction bases with no gene match: 2. Study-wide results and limits: The study found significantly lower normalized Chao1 diversity in multiple sclerosis patients than in controls. Several TRBV segments, TRBV5-6, TRBV5-1 and TRBV20-1 among them, were found more frequent in patients than controls.

V and J are TRBV20-1 and TRBJ2-1; TRBD1 matches at 7 bases. The receptor was isolated from a girl aged 2-10 years with multiple sclerosis. Sequenced material: blood. CDR3 sequence: CSAREQGISYNEQFF. CDR3 nucleotide sequence: TGCAGTGCTAGAGAACAGGGGATCTCCTACAATGAGCAGTTCTTC.